In this sample, the clone carrying this T cell receptor beta chain turned up once. This specimen belongs to a study of blood T cell repertoires in COVID-19. Study background: COVID-19 samples, acute and convalescent, were from the United States, Italy and Spain. T cells, B-cell-depleted T cells, or PBMCs supplied cDNA or gDNA.

Only in-frame clones appear in the TCRdb table, and some are missing; sequencing was by immunoSEQ multiplex PCR. The sample has roughly 330,000 clones; roughly 89% are singletons. From germline, CDR1 is SGHRS and CDR2 YFSETQ. The CDR3 consists of 18 residues. Trimming cost V 3 bases and J 5 bases, with 23 bases left between them. The chain joins TRBV5-1 to TRBJ2-2, with D perhaps TRBD2 (7 bases). This TCR was sampled from a man aged 25-45 years with COVID-19, enrolled during active disease. Sequenced sample: peripheral blood. This chain's CDR3 is CASSSYGGASSGTGELFF. The CDR3 region has the DNA TGCGCCAGCAGCTCCTATGGGGGGGCTTCGAGTGGAACCGGGGAGCTGTTTTTT.